This record covers a single T cell receptor (beta chain). The CDR3 has 13 residues. Germline values: CDR1 SGHDT, CDR2 YYEEEE. V shed 1 base and J shed 6 bases, with 10 bases lying between them. The data are from a study of T cell changes during pregnancy in multiple sclerosis. Profiling relied on immunoSEQ multiplex PCR, and the TCRdb table lists in-frame clones only, not all of them. This sample has 65,000 to 85,000 clones, with roughly 92% found just once. This sequence joins TRBV5-6 and TRBJ1-2, with a tentative D call TRBD1 (6 bases). The TCR originated in a female donor with multiple sclerosis, enrolled in a pregnancy study. The input for sequencing was peripheral blood, taken in the second trimester of pregnancy. This CDR3 reads CASSLRGTDGYTF. CDR3 coding DNA: TGTGCCAGCAGCTTGAGGGGGACGGATGGCTACACCTTC.